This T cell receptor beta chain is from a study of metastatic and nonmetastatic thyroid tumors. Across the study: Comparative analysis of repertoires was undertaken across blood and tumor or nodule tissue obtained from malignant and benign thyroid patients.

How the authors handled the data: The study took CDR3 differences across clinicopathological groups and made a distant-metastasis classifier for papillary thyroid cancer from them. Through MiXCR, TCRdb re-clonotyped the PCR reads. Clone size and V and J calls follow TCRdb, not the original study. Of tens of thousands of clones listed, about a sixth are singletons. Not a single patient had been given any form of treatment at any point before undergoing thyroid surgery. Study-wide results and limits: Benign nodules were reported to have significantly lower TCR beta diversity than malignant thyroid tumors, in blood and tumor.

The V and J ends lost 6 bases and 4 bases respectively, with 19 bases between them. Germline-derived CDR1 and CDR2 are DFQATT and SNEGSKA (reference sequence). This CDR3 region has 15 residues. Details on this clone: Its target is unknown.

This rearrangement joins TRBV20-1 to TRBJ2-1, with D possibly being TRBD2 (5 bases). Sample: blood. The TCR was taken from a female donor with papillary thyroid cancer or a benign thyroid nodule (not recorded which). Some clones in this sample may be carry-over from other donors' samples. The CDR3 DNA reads TGCAGTGCGAAACCGGCACTAGAGGGTTACAATGAGCAGTTCTTC. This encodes CSAKPALEGYNEQFF.